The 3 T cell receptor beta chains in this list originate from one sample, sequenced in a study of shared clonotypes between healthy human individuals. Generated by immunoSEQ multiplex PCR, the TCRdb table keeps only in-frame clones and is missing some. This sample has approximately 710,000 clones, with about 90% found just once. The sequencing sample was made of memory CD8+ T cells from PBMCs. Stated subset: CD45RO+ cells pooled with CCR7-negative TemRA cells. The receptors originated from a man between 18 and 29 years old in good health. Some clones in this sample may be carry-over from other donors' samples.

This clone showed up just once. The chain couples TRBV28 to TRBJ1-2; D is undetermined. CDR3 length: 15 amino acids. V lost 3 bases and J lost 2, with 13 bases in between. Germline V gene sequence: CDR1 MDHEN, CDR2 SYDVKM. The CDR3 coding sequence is TGTGCCAGCAGTTTCGGCCAGGTTCTGAACTATGGCTACACCTTC. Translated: CASSFGQVLNYGYTF.

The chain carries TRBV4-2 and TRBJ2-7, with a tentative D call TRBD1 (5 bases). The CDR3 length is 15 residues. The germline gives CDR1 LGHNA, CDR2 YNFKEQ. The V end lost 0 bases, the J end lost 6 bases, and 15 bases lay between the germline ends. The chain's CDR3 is CASSQDLGVSREQYF. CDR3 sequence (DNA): TGTGCCAGCAGCCAAGATCTAGGGGTTAGTCGCGAGCAGTACTTC.

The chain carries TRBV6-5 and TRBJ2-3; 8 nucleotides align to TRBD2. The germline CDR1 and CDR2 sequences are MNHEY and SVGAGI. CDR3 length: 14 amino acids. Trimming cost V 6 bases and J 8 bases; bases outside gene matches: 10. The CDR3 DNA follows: TGTGCCAGCAGCCCGGGACTAGGTTTTGGTACGCAGTATTTT. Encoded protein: CASSPGLGFGTQYF.